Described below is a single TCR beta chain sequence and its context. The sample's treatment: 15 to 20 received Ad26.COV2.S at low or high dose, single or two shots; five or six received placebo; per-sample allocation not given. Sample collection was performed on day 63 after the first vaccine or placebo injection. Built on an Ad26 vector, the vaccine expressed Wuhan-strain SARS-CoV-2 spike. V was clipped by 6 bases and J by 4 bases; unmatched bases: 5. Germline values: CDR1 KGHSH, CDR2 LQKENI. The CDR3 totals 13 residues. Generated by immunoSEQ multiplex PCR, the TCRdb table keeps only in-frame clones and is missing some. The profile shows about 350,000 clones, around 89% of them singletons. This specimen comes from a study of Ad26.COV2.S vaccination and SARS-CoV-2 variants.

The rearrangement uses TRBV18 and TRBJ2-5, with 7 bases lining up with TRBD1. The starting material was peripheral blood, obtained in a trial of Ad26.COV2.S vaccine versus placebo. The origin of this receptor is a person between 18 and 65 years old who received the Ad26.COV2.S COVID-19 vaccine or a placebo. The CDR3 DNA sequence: TGTGCCAGCTCCCTTGACAGGGTAGAGACCCAGTACTTC. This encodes CASSLDRVETQYF.